The present entry profiles one T cell receptor beta chain with its context. These data come from a study of cytomegalovirus exposure and HLA in healthy donors. Study details: Both the 100 to 150 validation repertoires and the 666 first-cohort repertoires used the same platform, as reported by a later analysis.

The donors were members of the validation cohort comprising some 130 subjects, separate from the roughly 700-subject first cohort. In germline, CDR1 is SGHRS, CDR2 YFSETQ. The CDR3 extends over 17 amino acids. V gave up 0 bases and J gave up 4 bases, with 17 bases separating them. Profiling relied on immunoSEQ multiplex PCR, and the TCRdb table lists in-frame clones only, not all of them. The sample has about 170,000 clones; around nine tenths are singletons. The sample taken for sequencing was PBMCs. The chain links TRBV5-1 to TRBJ2-1; D unclear. The receptor was derived from a woman aged 30 to 39 in good health and CMV-seronegative. CDR3 coding DNA: TGCGCCAGCAGCTTGGCCGGAGCTAGATCCGGTTACAATGAGCAGTTCTTC. It is translated as CASSLAGARSGYNEQFF.